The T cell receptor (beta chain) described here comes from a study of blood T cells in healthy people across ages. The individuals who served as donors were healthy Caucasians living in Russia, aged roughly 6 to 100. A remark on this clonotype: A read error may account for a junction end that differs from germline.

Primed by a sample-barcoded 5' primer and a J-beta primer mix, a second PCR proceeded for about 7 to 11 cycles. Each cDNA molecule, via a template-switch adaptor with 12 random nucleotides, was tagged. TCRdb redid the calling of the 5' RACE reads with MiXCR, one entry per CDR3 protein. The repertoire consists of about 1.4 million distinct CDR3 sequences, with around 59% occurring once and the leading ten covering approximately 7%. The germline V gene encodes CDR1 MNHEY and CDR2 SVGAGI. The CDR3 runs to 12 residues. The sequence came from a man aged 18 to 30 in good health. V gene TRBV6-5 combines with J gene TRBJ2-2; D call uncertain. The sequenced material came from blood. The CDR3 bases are TGTGCCAGCAGGTACTCGAACGGGGAGCTGTTTTTT. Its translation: CASRYSNGELFF.